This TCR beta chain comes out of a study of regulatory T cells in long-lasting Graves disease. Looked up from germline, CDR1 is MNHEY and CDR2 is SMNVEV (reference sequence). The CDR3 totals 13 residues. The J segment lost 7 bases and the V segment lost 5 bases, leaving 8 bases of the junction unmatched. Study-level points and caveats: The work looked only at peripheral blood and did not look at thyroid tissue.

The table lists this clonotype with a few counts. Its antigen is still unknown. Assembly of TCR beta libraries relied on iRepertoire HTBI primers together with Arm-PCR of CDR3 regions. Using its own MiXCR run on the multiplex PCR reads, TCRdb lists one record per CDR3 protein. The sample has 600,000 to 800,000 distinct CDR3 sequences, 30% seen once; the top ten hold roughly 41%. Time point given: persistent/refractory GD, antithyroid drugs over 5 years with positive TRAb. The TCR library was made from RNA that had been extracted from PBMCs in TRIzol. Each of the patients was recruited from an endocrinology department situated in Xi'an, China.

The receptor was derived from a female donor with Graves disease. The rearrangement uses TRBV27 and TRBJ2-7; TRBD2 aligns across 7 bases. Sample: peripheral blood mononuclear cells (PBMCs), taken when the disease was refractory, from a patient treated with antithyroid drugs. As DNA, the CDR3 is TGTGCCAGCAGTATGGGGAGGGTTAGAGAGCAGTACTTC. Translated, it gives CASSMGRVREQYF.